This TCR beta chain was identified in a study of quantifying T cell responses using KT2 cells. Overall study: RNA was reverse transcribed with TCR alpha and beta constant-region primers.

V lost 0 bases to trimming and J lost 2 bases; unmatched junction nucleotides: 4. The CDR3 contains 15 residues. Germline V lookup: CDR1 LGHNA, CDR2 YSLEER. The cDNA 3' end received a ligated oligonucleotide with a UMI. An equimolar mix of RC1.1 and RC1.2 primed the beta chain across TRBC1 and TRBC2. TCRdb processed the UMI-ligation and nested PCR reads anew with MiXCR; each CDR3 protein has one entry. The repertoire includes tens of thousands of distinct CDR3 sequences, roughly 10% of them detected once, and more than 9% sits in the top ten. KT2, a clone with a known TCR, was spiked into unfractionated PBMC. Different KT2-to-PBMC ratios were created with a constant PBMC count. Study-wide points: Counts of KT2 alpha and beta sequences rose linearly with the number of KT2 cells added.

This clonotype came up a few times. Its antigen is unidentified. Sequenced material: PBMCs spiked with cells of the T cell clone KT2. The TCR was taken from a human donor. The rearrangement links TRBV4-3 to TRBJ2-7, with 7 bases aligning to TRBD1. The CDR3 protein is CASSQEWGQTYEQYF. DNA for the CDR3: TGCGCCAGCAGCCAAGAATGGGGACAGACCTACGAGCAGTACTTC.